The T cell receptor beta chain described here comes from a study of T cell responses to AZD1222 COVID-19 vaccine. Study results and caveats: There were mostly white British donors and more females than males, and clonal diversity was possibly underestimated.

Clones were read by immunoSEQ multiplex PCR, and TCRdb kept only the in-frame ones, dropping some. The sample has about 110,000 clones; roughly 80% are singletons. In germline, CDR1 is SGHTA, CDR2 FQGNSA. Trimming took 4 bases from V and 8 from J; bases not matched to a gene: 5. The CDR3 totals 15 residues. In the case of this clone: Its specificity is not known.

V gene TRBV7-2 combines with J gene TRBJ2-1, with 13 bases fitting TRBD2. The sequenced sample was peripheral blood, obtained on day 0 of AZD1222 vaccination. This sequence originates from an adult in good health. The CDR3 spells CASSWTSGGYYEQFF. The CDR3 DNA is TGTGCCAGCAGCTGGACTAGCGGGGGTTACTATGAGCAGTTCTTC.